Below are 23 T cell receptor beta chains sequenced from a single sample in a study of T cells after posttransplantation cyclophosphamide. Sequencing was performed with immunoSEQ multiplex PCR; in TCRdb, only in-frame clones are kept and a portion is missing. Among 9,000 to 13,000 clones listed, 85% were seen once. A marrow graft followed busulfan-fludarabine conditioning, with cyclophosphamide on days +3 and +4. Sequences were derived from PBMCs, sampled 1755 days after allogeneic stem cell transplant with posttransplant cyclophosphamide. These receptors were obtained from a female patient between 50 and 60 years old who received an allogeneic stem cell transplant from a related donor, was CMV-positive, and had no GVHD. Some T cells may be supplied by the graft donor.

The chain combines TRBV7-2 with TRBJ2-7; TRBD2 matches at 10 bases. The CDR3 covers 15 residues. V was pared by 4 bases and J by 3 bases, with 6 bases of the junction left unmatched. The V gene's germline CDR1 is SGHTA and CDR2 FQGNSA. CDR3 region: CASSSGLADLYEQYF. CDR3 DNA sequence: TGTGCCAGCAGCTCCGGACTAGCGGATCTCTACGAGCAGTACTTC.

The V gene is TRBV13, the J gene TRBJ2-5; D is undetermined. CDR1 and CDR2 from the germline V gene are PRHDT and FYEKMQ (reference sequence). The CDR3 totals 11 residues. Trimming took off 5 bases at V and 5 bases at J, with 6 bases between the two ends. CDR3 loop: CASSPSETQYF. The CDR3 region has the DNA TGTGCCAGCAGCCCGAGTGAGACCCAGTACTTC.

The chain couples TRBV6-5 to TRBJ1-1; D is unclear. With 5 bases removed from V and 2 bases from J, the gap between germline ends came to 12 bases. CDR3 length: 14 amino acids. The germline gives CDR1 MNHEY, CDR2 SVGAGI. The CDR3 coding sequence is TGTGCCAGCAGTCCGACTCGGAGTAACACTGAAGCTTTCTTT. Amino acids: CASSPTRSNTEAFF.

The rearrangement uses TRBV6-5 and TRBJ2-1, with 8 bases lining up with TRBD1. The germline gives CDR1 MNHEY, CDR2 SVGAGI. Trimming cost V 6 bases and J 5 bases; bases outside gene matches: 9. The CDR3 is 15 residues long. CDR3 sequence: CASRTGTGMNNEQFF. CDR3 DNA: TGTGCCAGCAGAACCGGGACAGGAATGAACAATGAGCAGTTCTTC.

The chain has TRBV5-1 and TRBJ2-3; 8 bases are shared with TRBD1. The germline gives CDR1 SGHRS, CDR2 YFSETQ. This CDR3 contains 15 residues. V shed 4 bases and J 3 bases; nucleotides not matched to a gene: 7. CDR3 region: CASSVRDRRTDTQYF. Here the CDR3 DNA reads TGCGCCAGCAGCGTCCGGGACAGGAGGACAGATACGCAGTATTTT. Variable domain in full (rest from reference TRBV5-1 and TRBJ2-3): KAGVTQTPRYLIKTRGQQVTLSCSPISGHRSVSWYQQTPGQGLQFLFEYFSETQRNKGNFPGRFSGRQFSNSRSEMNVSTLELGDSALYLCASSVRDRRTDTQYFGPGTRLTVL.

The chain employs TRBV5-1 and TRBJ2-5; 8 nucleotides agree with TRBD2. The ends lost 6 bases at V and 4 bases at J; junction bases unmatched: 11. From germline, CDR1 is SGHRS and CDR2 YFSETQ. The CDR3 spans 15 residues. CDR3 nucleotides: TGCGCCAGCACGAGAGCGGGAGATGAGGGAGAGACCCAGTACTTC. Its translation: CASTRAGDEGETQYF.

V usage is TRBV6-5 and J usage is TRBJ1-1; 8 nucleotides line up with TRBD1. V was pared by 6 bases and J by 10 bases, with 7 bases of the junction left unmatched. The CDR3 runs to 12 residues. Germline-derived CDR1 and CDR2 are MNHEY and SVGAGI. The CDR3 reads CASSHRQGAAFF. DNA of the CDR3: TGTGCCAGCAGCCACCGTCAGGGGGCAGCTTTCTTT.

The rearrangement links TRBV11-2 to TRBJ2-2, with D perhaps TRBD2 (6 bases). From germline, CDR1 is SGHAT and CDR2 FQNNGV. This CDR3 spans 13 amino acids. V lost 4 bases and J lost 6, with 9 bases in between. The CDR3 loop reads CASSYQRAGELFF. The CDR3 coding sequence is TGTGCCAGCAGCTACCAGCGGGCCGGGGAGCTGTTTTTT.

The V gene is TRBV6-6, the J gene TRBJ2-7, with a weak D call TRBD2 (6 bases). CDR1 is MNHNY and CDR2 is SVGAGI in the germline V gene (reference sequence). The CDR3 contains 16 residues. The germline V and J ends were trimmed by 2 bases and 7 bases, with 21 bases remaining between them. The CDR3: CASSYGPGRDRGEQYF. The CDR3 nucleotides read TGTGCCAGCAGTTACGGCCCAGGGCGGGACCGGGGGGAGCAGTACTTC.

This clone was counted only a few times. CDR3 loop: CASSLGSGGTYGYTF. As DNA, the CDR3 is TGTGCCAGCAGCTTAGGCTCGGGAGGTACCTATGGCTACACCTTC. The J gene is TRBJ1-2, the V gene TRBV7-9; D remains ambiguous. The germline gives CDR1 SEHNR, CDR2 FQNEAQ (reference sequence). Trimming took 1 base from V and 4 from J, leaving 13 bases between them. CDR3 length: 15 residues.

This clone was observed once. The rearrangement links TRBV19 to TRBJ1-4, with 8 bases matching TRBD1. Per germline, CDR1 LNHDA and CDR2 SQIVND (reference sequence). V lost 0 bases to trimming and J lost 4 bases; unmatched junction nucleotides: 13. CDR3 size: 19 residues. The CDR3 DNA is TGTGCCAGTAGTATAGACTCCACACGGACAGGGCCGTATAATGAAAAACTGTTTTTT. Its protein product is CASSIDSTRTGPYNEKLFF.

The chain recombines TRBV19 with TRBJ1-1; tentative D call: TRBD1 (6 bases). V was clipped by 6 bases and J by 3 bases, with 17 bases between them. CDR1 is LNHDA and CDR2 is SQIVND in the germline V gene (reference sequence). This CDR3 is built from 15 residues. CDR3 loop: CASSETGSTDTEAFF. The CDR3 region has the DNA TGTGCCAGTAGCGAAACAGGGTCCACAGACACTGAAGCTTTCTTT.

The chain is built from TRBV29-1 and TRBJ2-3, with D possibly TRBD2 on 6 matching bases. Germline CDR1 SQVTM, CDR2 ANQGSEA. The CDR3 totals 12 residues. V dropped 7 bases and J dropped 4 bases, with 12 bases sitting between them. The CDR3 DNA reads TGCAGCGAGATGGGGGGTCCAGATACGCAGTATTTT. Residues: CSEMGGPDTQYF.

CDR3 sequence (DNA): TGTGCCAGCAGCCAAGAGTACGGAGGGGGCTACCAAGAGACCCAGTACTTC. As protein: CASSQEYGGGYQETQYF. V usage is TRBV14 and J usage is TRBJ2-5; D may be TRBD1 (7 bases). The CDR3 contains 17 residues. Germline V CDR1 and CDR2: SGHDN, FVKESK. Trimming removed 0 bases at V and 0 bases at J, with 14 bases between.

The J gene is TRBJ2-1, the V gene TRBV19; 9 bases map to TRBD1. Germline CDR1 and CDR2: LNHDA and SQIVND (reference sequence). The CDR3 consists of 14 residues. After removal of 3 bases from V and 9 bases from J, the junction contained 6 bases not matched to a gene. CDR3: CASSMWDRVREQFF. CDR3 nucleotide sequence: TGTGCCAGTAGTATGTGGGACAGGGTGCGTGAGCAGTTCTTC. The variable domain in full, completed from reference TRBV19 and TRBJ2-1, reads DGGITQSPKYLFRKEGQNVTLSCEQNLNHDAMYWYRQDPGQGLRLIYYSQIVNDFQKGDIAEGYSVSREKKESFPLTVTSAQKNPTAFYLCASSMWDRVREQFFGPGTRLTVL.

The count of this clone is one. The chain has TRBV11-3 and TRBJ2-6, with TRBD1 matching 9 bases. V shed 5 bases and J 1 base; nucleotides not matched to a gene: 9. CDR3 length: 18 residues. Germline values: CDR1 SGHNT, CDR2 YENEEA. The CDR3 loop is CASSPRQGELSGANVLTF. CDR3 nucleotides: TGTGCCAGCAGCCCCCGACAGGGGGAACTGTCTGGGGCCAACGTCCTGACTTTC.

The chain combines TRBV5-5 with TRBJ2-7, with D unresolved. This CDR3 region has 13 residues. CDR1 is SGHKS, CDR2 YYEKEE, per germline (reference sequence). Trimming pared 2 bases from V and 4 bases from J, leaving 10 bases between. The CDR3 region is CASSFNTHYEQYF. The CDR3, as DNA: TGTGCCAGCAGCTTCAACACCCATTACGAGCAGTACTTC.

This clone was seen a few times. The rearrangement uses TRBV19 and TRBJ1-5, with 7 bases matching TRBD1. Germline V lookup: CDR1 LNHDA, CDR2 SQIVND (reference sequence). This CDR3 is 14 amino acids long. Trimming cost V 5 bases and J 7 bases; bases outside gene matches: 8. The CDR3 reads CASSRGRGKQPQHF. The CDR3 coding sequence is TGTGCCAGTAGTCGGGGCAGGGGGAAGCAGCCCCAGCATTTT.

The rearrangement links TRBV28 to TRBJ1-4, with a tentative D call TRBD1 (6 bases). Between the trimmed V and J ends, which lost 3 bases and 5 bases, there was a span of 13 bases. Germline V lookup: CDR1 MDHEN, CDR2 SYDVKM. This CDR3 contains 15 residues. CDR3 loop: CASSLEDRKNEKLFF. The CDR3, as DNA: TGTGCCAGCAGTTTGGAGGACAGAAAGAATGAAAAACTGTTTTTT.

The CDR3 loop reads CASSSGYLYGYTF. As DNA, the CDR3 is TGTGCCAGCAGCTCAGGGTATCTATATGGCTACACCTTC. The V gene is TRBV11-2, the J gene TRBJ1-2, with D tentatively TRBD1 (5 bases). The CDR3 covers 13 residues. In germline, CDR1 is SGHAT, CDR2 FQNNGV. The germline V and J ends were trimmed by 4 bases and 5 bases, with 11 bases remaining between them.

This chain links TRBV4-2 with TRBJ2-7, with a tentative D call TRBD1 (5 bases). CDR3 length: 16 amino acids. The germline gives CDR1 LGHNA, CDR2 YNFKEQ. V dropped 1 base and J dropped 4 bases, with 17 bases sitting between them. This chain's CDR3 is CASSQVGQIEAYEQYF. The CDR3 DNA reads TGTGCCAGCAGCCAAGTCGGACAAATCGAGGCTTACGAGCAGTACTTC.

This clone turned up a few times. CDR3 sequence reads: CASSPGLGGYTF. CDR3 bases: TGTGCCAGTAGCCCAGGACTGGGAGGCTACACCTTC. The chain has TRBV19 and TRBJ1-2; D gene uncertain. The CDR3 spans 12 residues. From germline, CDR1 is LNHDA and CDR2 SQIVND (reference sequence). Deletions cut 6 bases from V and 8 bases from J, with 13 bases between.

The chain employs TRBV7-3 and TRBJ2-7; 9 nucleotides align to TRBD2. Trimming cost V 0 bases and J 5 bases; bases outside gene matches: 5. Germline CDR1 reads SGHTA; CDR2 reads FQGTGA. This CDR3 is built from 15 residues. The CDR3 sequence is CASSLTGGRADEQYF. CDR3 DNA: TGTGCCAGCAGCTTAACTGGCGGGAGGGCCGACGAGCAGTACTTC.